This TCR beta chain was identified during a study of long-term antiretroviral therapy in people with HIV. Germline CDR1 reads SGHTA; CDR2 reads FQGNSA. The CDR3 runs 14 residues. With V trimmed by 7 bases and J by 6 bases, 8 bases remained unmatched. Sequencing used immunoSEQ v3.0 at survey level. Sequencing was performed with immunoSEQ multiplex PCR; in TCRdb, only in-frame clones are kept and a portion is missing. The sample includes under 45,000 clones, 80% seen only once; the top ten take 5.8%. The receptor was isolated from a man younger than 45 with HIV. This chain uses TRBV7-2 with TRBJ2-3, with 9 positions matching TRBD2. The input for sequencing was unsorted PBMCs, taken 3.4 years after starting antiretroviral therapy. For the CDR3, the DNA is TGTGCCAGCACCCCTAGCGGGGAGGACGATACGCAGTATTTT. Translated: CASTPSGEDDTQYF.